The sequence of this T cell receptor (beta chain) was determined in a study of blood T cell repertoires in COVID-19. Across the study: Acute and convalescent COVID-19 specimens originated in the United States, Italy and Spain. T cells, B-cell-depleted T cells, or PBMCs provided the cDNA or gDNA that served as material.

Germline V lookup: CDR1 LGHDT, CDR2 YNNKEL (reference sequence). This CDR3 region has 15 residues. After removal of 5 bases from V and 6 bases from J, the junction contained 9 bases not matched to a gene. Authors' analysis steps: Amplification from reference gene primers served as the basis for estimated nucleated cell counts. TCRdb's copy holds only in-frame clones and misses some; the assay was immunoSEQ multiplex PCR. That table gives V, J and clone size, and the DNA gave D and trimming. The sample has around 700,000 clones; 70% to 90% are singletons. The V call is TRBV3-1 (or the pseudogene TRBV3-2), the J call TRBJ1-2; 10 bases align to TRBD1. The receptor's source is a woman aged 18-29 years with acute or convalescent COVID-19. The source material was peripheral blood. The DNA of the CDR3 is TGTGCCAGCAGCGCACGGGGACAGGGGCTTGATGGCTACACCTTC. Protein: CASSARGQGLDGYTF.